A selection of T cell receptor beta chains follows, all from one sample in a study of blood T cell repertoires in COVID-19. Sequencing used immunoSEQ multiplex PCR; TCRdb keeps in-frame clones, though not all of them. The data hold 200,000 to 250,000 clones, with 70% to 90% observed a single time. Specimen: PBMCs or T cells enriched from blood (not recorded which). All receptors come from a man aged 25-40 years who had recovered from COVID-19. The CDR3 runs from the conserved cysteine through the conserved F or W. The order of the fields is CDR3 protein, CDR3 DNA, V gene, J gene, clone size, CDR3 length, D gene. A D gene is named only where the DNA matches it firmly. A clone size is listed for some rows: how often the clone was seen (once, few, many), or a class if it is expanded.

CASSPTGGETQYF,TGTGCCAGCAGTCCGACAGGGGGGGAGACCCAGTACTTC,TRBV28,TRBJ2-5,-,13,TRBD1
CASSATGEGYEQYF,TGTGCCAGCAGCGCGACAGGGGAGGGCTACGAGCAGTACTTC,TRBV9,TRBJ2-7,-,14,-
CASSFSEKIPYYEQYF,TGTGCCAGCAGCTTCTCTGAGAAGATCCCTTACTACGAGCAGTACTTC,TRBV5-5,TRBJ2-7,-,16,-
CASSAAGGDTQYF,TGCGCCAGCAGCGCGGCAGGGGGCGATACGCAGTATTTT,TRBV10-2,TRBJ2-3,-,13,TRBD1
CASRQAKYGYTF,TGTGCCAGCCGCCAGGCGAAATATGGCTACACCTTC,TRBV28,TRBJ1-2,-,12,-
CASTPQGLSTDTQYF,TGTGCCAGCACACCTCAGGGTTTATCCACAGATACGCAGTATTTT,TRBV4-2,TRBJ2-3,-,15,-
CAIGRGTLNTEAFF,TGTGCCATCGGACGGGGAACTCTGAACACTGAAGCTTTCTTT,TRBV2,TRBJ1-1,-,14,-
CASSQEWATYEQYF,TGCGCCAGCAGCCAAGAGTGGGCCACCTACGAGCAGTACTTC,TRBV4-1,TRBJ2-7,-,14,-
CASRLAAYSNQPQHF,TGTGCAAGTCGCTTAGCCGCGTATAGCAATCAGCCCCAGCATTTT,TRBV12-2,TRBJ1-5,-,15,-
CASSLGEGYGYTF,TGTGCCAGCAGTTTAGGAGAGGGCTATGGCTACACCTTC,TRBV27,TRBJ1-2,-,13,-
CASSEAGFVVGGPNEQFF,TGTGCCAGCAGTGAAGCCGGGTTTGTTGTGGGAGGGCCCAATGAGCAGTTCTTC,TRBV2,TRBJ2-1,-,18,TRBD2
CASSSDRTQETQYF,TGTGCCAGCAGCTCGGACAGAACTCAAGAGACCCAGTACTTC,TRBV7-2,TRBJ2-5,-,14,-
CASSYPQGVGNQPQHF,TGTGCCAGCAGTTACCCACAGGGGGTCGGGAATCAGCCCCAGCATTTT,TRBV6-6,TRBJ1-5,-,16,TRBD1
CASSESRSSDTQYF,TGCGCCAGCAGTGAGTCGAGATCCTCCGATACGCAGTATTTT,TRBV10-2,TRBJ2-3,-,14,-
CAITQGHNQPQHF,TGTGCCATCACGCAGGGCCATAATCAGCCCCAGCATTTT,TRBV10-3,TRBJ1-5,-,13,-
CAWTGQAFSGANVLTF,TGTGCCTGGACGGGACAGGCTTTTTCTGGGGCCAACGTCCTGACTTTC,TRBV30,TRBJ2-6,-,16,TRBD1
CASSLSPGMGSYEQYF,TGTGCCAGCAGCTTAAGTCCAGGGATGGGCTCCTACGAGCAGTACTTC,TRBV7-8,TRBJ2-7,-,16,-
CASSQPRTGSSNQPQHF,TGTGCCAGCAGTCAACCCAGAACAGGGTCTAGCAATCAGCCCCAGCATTTT,TRBV6-2/TRBV6-3,TRBJ1-5,-,17,-
CASSSPGLAGGRSEQFF,TGTGCCAGCAGTTCACCGGGACTAGCGGGAGGAAGAAGTGAGCAGTTCTTC,TRBV28,TRBJ2-1,-,17,TRBD2
CASSVTGNKGKLFF,TGTGCCAGCAGCGTCACAGGGAATAAGGGAAAACTGTTTTTT,TRBV9,TRBJ1-4,-,14,-
CASSLGGPNTGELFF,TGTGCCAGCAGCCTCGGGGGGCCCAACACCGGGGAGCTGTTTTTT,TRBV4-2,TRBJ2-2,-,15,-
CASGTRLNYEQYF,TGTGCCAGTGGGACAAGATTAAACTACGAGCAGTACTTC,TRBV7-8,TRBJ2-7,-,13,-
CASSLAQGGRNEQFF,TGCGCCAGCAGCTTGGCGCAGGGAGGGCGGAATGAGCAGTTCTTC,TRBV5-1,TRBJ2-1,-,15,TRBD2
CASSLAGGPSGELFF,TGCGCCAGCAGTTTAGCGGGAGGTCCCTCCGGGGAGCTGTTTTTT,TRBV5-1,TRBJ2-2,-,15,TRBD2
CASSTRDSLIRAQHF,TGTGCCAGCAGTACCCGGGACAGCTTAATCAGGGCCCAGCATTTT,TRBV6-5,TRBJ1-5,-,15,TRBD1
CSLYPLTSPSSYNEQFF,TGCAGCCTTTATCCACTGACTAGCCCGAGCTCCTACAATGAGCAGTTCTTC,TRBV29-1,TRBJ2-1,-,17,TRBD2
CASSLLRGEETQYF,TGTGCCAGCAGCTTGTTGCGGGGTGAGGAGACCCAGTACTTC,TRBV5-5,TRBJ2-5,-,14,-
CASSIWDRDPQYF,TGTGCCAGTTCTATTTGGGACAGGGACCCCCAGTACTTC,TRBV19,TRBJ2-4,once,13,TRBD1
CAWSGREGTEAFF,TGTGCCTGGAGCGGCAGGGAGGGCACTGAAGCTTTCTTT,TRBV30,TRBJ1-1,-,13,-
CASSEVGAYGYTF,TGTGCCAGCAGTGAAGTTGGGGCCTATGGCTACACCTTC,TRBV6-1,TRBJ1-2,-,13,-
CASSLGAGVTYEQYF,TGCGCCAGCAGCTTGGGGGCAGGGGTTACCTACGAGCAGTACTTC,TRBV5-1,TRBJ2-7,-,15,-
CASSIFGAVGQPQHF,TGTGCCAGTAGTATATTTGGGGCAGTCGGTCAGCCCCAGCATTTT,TRBV19,TRBJ1-5,-,15,-
CASSGTSSGNTIYF,TGTGCCAGCAGCGGGACAAGCTCTGGAAACACCATATATTTT,TRBV5-6,TRBJ1-3,-,14,-
CASSEAVPRGGNTIYF,TGTGCCAGCAGTGAAGCGGTCCCTAGGGGTGGAAACACCATATATTTT,TRBV6-1,TRBJ1-3,-,16,-
CASSWNTGFDGYTF,TGCGCCAGCAGCTGGAATACAGGGTTCGATGGCTACACCTTC,TRBV5-1,TRBJ1-2,-,14,-
CASRLGQGRNNEQFF,TGTGCCAGCAGATTAGGACAGGGTCGAAACAATGAGCAGTTCTTC,TRBV27,TRBJ2-1,-,15,TRBD1
CATSPGQGDHTGELFF,TGTGCCACCAGCCCCGGTCAGGGGGACCACACCGGGGAGCTGTTTTTT,TRBV15,TRBJ2-2,-,16,TRBD1